These T cell receptor beta chains were read from a single sample in a study of chronic HIV infection and antiretroviral therapy. Using its own MiXCR run on the 5' RACE reads, TCRdb lists one record per CDR3 protein. The table has 45,000 to 60,000 distinct CDR3 sequences, 19% seen once. Sequenced sample: peripheral blood. These receptors were taken from an adult who had HIV and had not received antiretroviral therapy, or was an uninfected healthy control (not recorded which). CDR3s include the opening cysteine and the closing phenylalanine or tryptophan.

TRBV5-1,CASSSSTGFAYEQYF
TRBV5-1,CASSLAGASSYNEQFF
TRBV30,CAWSKGTGEWNEQFF
TRBV28,CASIGGSKLTYEQYF
TRBV21-1,CASVGFNSPLHF
TRBV11-2,CASSWAYDEQFF
TRBV6-2/TRBV6-3,CASTFTEAGNQPQHF
TRBV28,CASSPLDREATEAFF
TRBV10-3,CAITPTGEHGYTF
TRBV3-1,CASSQDPRKYGVSNQPQHF
TRBV28,CASSLNNIKNTEAFF
TRBV27,CASTRDPLSYNEQFF
TRBV29-1,CSGTSDSYEQYF
TRBV29-1,CSVLTSGRAVSYEQYF
TRBV28,CASSLLNQPQHF
TRBV6-5,CASSYQGQGTYGYTF
TRBV10-3,CAISDPSPQYF
TRBV2,CASSTGRAGEQYF
TRBV6-5,CASSFMSNQPQHF
TRBV11-3,CASSLGGLAPYNEQFF
TRBV5-1,CASGPQGIYGYTF
TRBV4-1,CASSQPNRVREQYF
TRBV11-2,CASSSAPGHTYEQYF
TRBV4-1,CASSQVTLGPYEQFF
TRBV7-8,CASSPIGLASYEQYF
TRBV19,CASSEREASIRTQYF
TRBV2,CASPTETYGYTF
TRBV10-3,CAISESQGGTEAFF
TRBV28,CASSLAMNTEAFF
TRBV12-3/TRBV12-4,CASIPWGAGGLLDEQFF
TRBV20-1,CSASPGLALDNEQFF
TRBV9,CASSVGIRTDTQYF
TRBV6-6,CASSDRGRGYGYTF
TRBV5-1,CASSLKVNNEQFF
TRBV12-5,CASGTIRVTNQPQHF
TRBV29-1,CSVGTSGYNEQFF
TRBV29-1,CSVAGQGFEQYF
TRBV7-9,CASSPMALGSSYNSPLHF
TRBV5-1,CASRDRERVNTEAFF
TRBV28,CASTIDRSTDTQYF
TRBV5-1,CASSLTVTNEKLFF
TRBV20-1,CSAGQGSNSPLHF
TRBV20-1,CSAPDPAGEKLFF
TRBV4-1,CASSADSFSGNTIYF
TRBV11-2,CASSPLGASNVLTF
TRBV20-1,CSAALWLAGGPRTDTQYF
TRBV29-1,CSTRHQNTEAFF
TRBV28,CASSSVSGTGRRQPQHF